The source of this TCR beta chain is a study of beta chain features in type 1 diabetes. The isolated RNA, all of it, was reverse transcribed, so expressed TCRB transcripts were what got sequenced. Assay used: immunoSEQ multiplex PCR; TCRdb lists only in-frame clones, some missing. The data show under 300,000 clones, approximately 16% seen once. One heparinised draw, averaging about 110 mL, was taken per donor. Stem cell-like memory, regulatory, central memory and naive CD4+ cells were sorted via CD45RO/CCR7/CD25/CD127/CD95/CD27. Study-wide findings and caveats: PCR may have favored shorter templates equally in patients and controls. Fewer junction insertions and more nucleotide deletions appeared in type 1 diabetes patients. All four CD4+ subsets from Type 1 diabetes patients carried moderately but significantly shorter TCRB CDR3s.

This clone has just a few counts. The antigen is undetermined. The V gene lost 4 bases and the J gene lost 11 bases, with 9 bases spanning the gap. Germline loops: CDR1 MDHEN, CDR2 SYDVKM. This CDR3 has 11 residues. The V and J genes are TRBV28 and TRBJ2-1, with TRBD1 as a possible D gene (6 bases). Sequenced input: naive CD4+ T cells from blood. This TCR came from a man younger than 45 with type 1 diabetes. CDR3: CASSYRVQQFF. For the CDR3, the DNA is TGTGCCAGCAGTTACAGGGTACAGCAGTTCTTC.